This T cell receptor (beta chain) was identified in a study of CD4 and CD8 cells across lung adenocarcinoma regions. TCRdb reprocessed the PCR reads via MiXCR and lists one record per CDR3 protein. This table holds about 12,000 distinct CDR3 sequences, roughly 56% found once. This clonotype was counted ten times or more. Samples came from patients with localized non-small cell lung adenocarcinoma. This CDR3 comprises 16 residues. The V and J ends lost 0 bases and 4 bases respectively, with 15 bases between them. CDR1 is SGDLS, CDR2 YYNGEE, per germline. The sequenced sample consisted of CD8+ T cells from the margin of a lung tumor. This chain joins TRBV9 and TRBJ2-3; D remains ambiguous. The source of this sequence is a female donor with lung adenocarcinoma. The CD4 and CD8 labels of this study may be unreliable. CDR3 region: CASSVEGGDGADTQYF. CDR3 sequence (DNA): TGTGCCAGCAGCGTAGAGGGTGGGGATGGGGCAGATACGCAGTATTTT.